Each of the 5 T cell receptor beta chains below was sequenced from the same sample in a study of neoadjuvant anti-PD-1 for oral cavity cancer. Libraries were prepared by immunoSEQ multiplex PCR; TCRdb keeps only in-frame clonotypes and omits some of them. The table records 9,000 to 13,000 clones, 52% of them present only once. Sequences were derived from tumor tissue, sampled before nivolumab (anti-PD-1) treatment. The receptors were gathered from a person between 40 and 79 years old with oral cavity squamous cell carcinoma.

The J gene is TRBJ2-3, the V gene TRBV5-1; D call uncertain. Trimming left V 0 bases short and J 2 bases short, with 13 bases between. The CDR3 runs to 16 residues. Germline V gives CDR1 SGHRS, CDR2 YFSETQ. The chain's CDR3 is CASSLVPGSVTDTQYF. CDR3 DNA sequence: TGCGCCAGCAGCTTGGTGCCAGGTTCGGTCACAGATACGCAGTATTTT.

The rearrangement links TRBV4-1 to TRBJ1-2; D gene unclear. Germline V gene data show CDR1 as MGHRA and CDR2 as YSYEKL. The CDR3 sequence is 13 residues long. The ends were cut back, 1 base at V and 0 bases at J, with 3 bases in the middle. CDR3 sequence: CASSQVTNYGYTF. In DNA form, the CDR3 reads TGCGCCAGCAGCCAAGTGACTAACTATGGCTACACCTTC.

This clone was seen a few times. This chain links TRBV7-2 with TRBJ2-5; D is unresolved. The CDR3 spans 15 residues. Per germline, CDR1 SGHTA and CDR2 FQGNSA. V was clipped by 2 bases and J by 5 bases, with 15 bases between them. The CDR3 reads CASSLNPTGQETQYF. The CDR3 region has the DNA TGTGCCAGCAGCTTAAACCCGACCGGGCAGGAGACCCAGTACTTC.

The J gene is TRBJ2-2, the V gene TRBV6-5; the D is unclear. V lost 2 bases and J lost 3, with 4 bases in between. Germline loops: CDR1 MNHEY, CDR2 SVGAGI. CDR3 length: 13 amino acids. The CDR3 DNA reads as TGTGCCAGCAGTTACAGGGACACCGGGGAGCTGTTTTTT. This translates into CASSYRDTGELFF.

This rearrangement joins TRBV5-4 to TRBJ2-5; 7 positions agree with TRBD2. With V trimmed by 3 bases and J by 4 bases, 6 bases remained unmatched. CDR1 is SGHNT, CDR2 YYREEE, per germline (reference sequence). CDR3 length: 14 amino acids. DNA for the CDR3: TGTGCCAGCAGCTCCCCGGGGGAGGGAGAGACCCAGTACTTC. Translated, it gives CASSSPGEGETQYF.